The 30 T cell receptor beta chains in this list originate from one sample, sequenced in a study of T cells in Graves' hyperthyroidism and ophthalmopathy. Amplification of TCR beta CDR3 regions used RNA as the template. HTBI primers were employed in a first-round RT-PCR of the TCR CDR3. From the multiplex PCR reads, TCRdb called clonotypes with MiXCR, one entry per CDR3 protein. The table includes 450,000 to 700,000 distinct CDR3 sequences, around 45% detected once. The sample was peripheral blood or thyroid tissue (not recorded which). The receptors derive from a woman under 30 with Graves' hyperthyroidism.

V gene TRBV29-1 combines with J gene TRBJ2-5; 10 positions agree with TRBD2. This CDR3 region has 12 residues. Unmatched junction bases numbered 2, after V lost 5 bases and J lost 5 bases. Germline CDR1 and CDR2: SQVTM and ANQGSEA. The CDR3 DNA reads as TGCAGCGTTTCTAGCGGGAGTGAGACCCAGTACTTC. This gives the protein CSVSSGSETQYF. Combining the CDR3 with reference TRBV29-1 and TRBJ2-5 gives the whole variable domain SAVISQKPSRDICQRGTSLTIQCQVDSQVTMMFWYRQQPGQSLTLIATANQGSEATYESGFVIDKFPISRPNLTFSTLTVSNMSPEDSSIYLCSVSSGSETQYFGPGTRLLVL.

The chain has TRBV29-1 and TRBJ1-5, with TRBD1 identical over 9 bases. Germline CDR1 and CDR2: SQVTM and ANQGSEA. The CDR3 runs to 12 residues. J was trimmed by 8 bases and V by 6 bases; bases with no gene match: 5. CDR3 residues: CSVGDRDEPQHF. The CDR3 DNA sequence: TGCAGCGTAGGGGACAGGGATGAGCCCCAGCATTTT.

This clonotype appeared many times. V and J are TRBV12-5 and TRBJ2-7, with D possibly matching TRBD1 (5 bases). V lost 2 bases and J lost 0, with 11 bases in between. Per the germline V gene, CDR1 is LGHNT and CDR2 is FRNRAP. This CDR3 spans 15 amino acids. The DNA for the CDR3 is TGTGCTAGTGGTTTGACAGGAGCTTCCTCCTACGAGCAGTACTTC. This sequence encodes CASGLTGASSYEQYF.

The chain combines TRBV29-1 with TRBJ2-7; 12 bases align to TRBD1. The CDR3 has 13 residues. Germline-derived CDR1 and CDR2 are SQVTM and ANQGSEA. V lost 6 bases and J lost 6; bases outside the gene matches: 6. For the CDR3, the DNA is TGCAGCGTGCCAGGGACAGGGGGCCTCGAGCAGTACTTC. Residues: CSVPGTGGLEQYF.

The rearrangement uses TRBV29-1 and TRBJ2-6, with 14 bases lining up with TRBD2. This CDR3 has 18 residues. V shed 1 base and J 3 bases; nucleotides not matched to a gene: 5. CDR1 is SQVTM and CDR2 is ANQGSEA in the germline V gene. The CDR3 sequence is CSVEGGLAGAFGANVLTF. CDR3 DNA sequence: TGCAGCGTTGAAGGGGGACTAGCGGGAGCCTTTGGGGCCAACGTCCTGACTTTC.

On this clonotype: A much larger clone differs from this one at a single base, so this may be a read error. The V and J genes are TRBV5-4 and TRBJ2-2; possible D gene TRBD1, 6 bases. Looked up from germline, CDR1 is SGHNT and CDR2 is YYREEE (reference sequence). CDR3 length equals 15 residues. V lost 3 bases to trimming and J lost 7 bases, with 16 bases between them. The CDR3 DNA follows: TGTGCCAGCAGCTGGTCTGGGGGCGAGGGCGGGGAGCTGTTTTTT. It encodes CASSWSGGEGGELFF. The variable domain in full, with the rest retrieved from reference TRBV5-4 and TRBJ2-2, is ETGVTQSPTHLIKTRGQQVTLRCSSQSGHNTVSWYQQALGQGPQFIFQYYREEENGRGNFPPRFSGLQFPNYSSELNVNALELDDSALYLCASSWSGGEGGELFFGEGSRLTVL.

V usage is TRBV5-1 and J usage is TRBJ2-5; TRBD2 might be the D (5 bases). The germline V gene has CDR1 SGHRS and CDR2 YFSETQ. V gave up 3 bases and J gave up 2 bases, with 11 bases separating them. The CDR3 totals 14 residues. As DNA, the CDR3 is TGCGCCAGCAGCTCCACTGGGAGACAAGAGACCCAGTACTTC. This translates into CASSSTGRQETQYF.

V gene TRBV2 combines with J gene TRBJ1-1, with 8 nucleotides matching TRBD1. The CDR3 runs 14 residues. The V gene's germline CDR1 is SNHLY and CDR2 FYNNEI. The J segment lost 4 bases and the V segment lost 2 bases, leaving 3 bases of the junction unmatched. As DNA, the CDR3 is TGTGCCAGCAGTGAAAGGACAGGGTTCACTGAAGCTTTCTTT. Translation gives CASSERTGFTEAFF.

Many counts were recorded for this clonotype. The gene calls are TRBV7-2 and TRBJ1-3; no reliable D call. Trimming left V 5 bases short and J 9 bases short, with 17 bases between. This CDR3 spans 14 amino acids. Germline CDR1 and CDR2: SGHTA and FQGNSA. The CDR3 DNA reads as TGTGCCAGCAGCGATATTAACTCCCCGGGCACCATATATTTT. Amino acids: CASSDINSPGTIYF.

The chain has TRBV4-2 and TRBJ2-2, with TRBD1 identical over 7 bases. This CDR3 is built from 15 residues. CDR1 LGHNA and CDR2 YNFKEQ come from the germline V gene. Trimming removed 5 bases from V and 2 bases from J; junction bases left unmatched: 5. The CDR3 DNA is TGTGCCAGCAGCGAAACAGGGGACAACACCGGGGAGCTGTTTTTT. Amino acids: CASSETGDNTGELFF.

The chain has TRBV29-1 and TRBJ2-3; possibly TRBD2 for D (6 bases). Germline CDR1 reads SQVTM; CDR2 reads ANQGSEA. V was shortened by 4 bases and J by 2 bases, with 16 bases between the two germline ends. There are 15 residues in the CDR3. The CDR3 is CSVAGTPRVTDTQYF. Written as DNA, the CDR3 is TGCAGCGTTGCGGGGACTCCGAGGGTCACAGATACGCAGTATTTT.

V usage is TRBV15 and J usage is TRBJ2-3, with 10 bases that match TRBD2. CDR3 size: 17 residues. Germline CDR1 LNHNV, CDR2 YYDKDF (reference sequence). The junction had 13 bases not matched to a gene; V was cut back by 4 bases and J by 6 bases. CDR3 in DNA: TGTGCCACCAGCACCTCAACCGGGACTAGCGTATTGGATACGCAGTATTTT. Protein: CATSTSTGTSVLDTQYF.

Worth noting for this clonotype: A much larger clone lies a single base off, so this may be a read error. This is likely a read error, given that the CDR3 carries no conserved phenylalanine or tryptophan at its end. The chain recombines TRBV5-5 with TRBJ2-7; 8 bases are shared with TRBD1. Germline V CDR1 and CDR2: SGHKS, YYEKEE (reference sequence). After removal of 3 bases from V and 2 bases from J, the junction contained 7 bases not matched to a gene. The CDR3 has 15 amino acids. Written as DNA, the CDR3 is TGTGCCAGCAGCTGGGACAGGACTACCCCCTACGAGCAGTACTAC. Protein product: CASSWDRTTPYEQYY.

In this sample, this clonotype turned up many times. The rearrangement joins TRBV7-8 to TRBJ1-5; maybe TRBD1 (6 bases). Germline CDR1 and CDR2: SGHVS and FQNEAQ. The CDR3 has 14 residues. The V gene lost 0 bases and the J gene lost 13 bases, with 16 bases spanning the gap. The CDR3 reads CASSLAGQGLSQHF. The CDR3 coding sequence is TGTGCCAGCAGCTTAGCGGGACAAGGCCTCTCTCAGCATTTT.

This clonotype occurred many times. The chain joins TRBV7-9 to TRBJ1-2; 10 positions match TRBD1. This CDR3 region has 16 residues. V shed 5 bases and J 3 bases; nucleotides not matched to a gene: 9. Germline CDR1 reads SEHNR; CDR2 reads FQNEAQ (reference sequence). The CDR3 nucleotides are TGTGCCAGCAGCCCTGGGACAGGGGCGGATTACTATGGCTACACCTTC. Protein sequence: CASSPGTGADYYGYTF. Drawing the rest from reference TRBV7-9 and TRBJ1-2, the complete variable domain is DTGVSQNPRHKITKRGQNVTFRCDPISEHNRLYWYRQTLGQGPEFLTYFQNEAQLEKSRLLSDRFSAERPKGSFSTLEIQRTEQGDSAMYLCASSPGTGADYYGYTFGSGTRLTVV.

Points on this clonotype: A read error may produce the germline difference seen at one junction end. The rearrangement links TRBV6-5 to TRBJ2-7; the D is unclear. Per germline, CDR1 MNHEY and CDR2 SVGAGI. The CDR3 is 10 residues long. CDR3 protein: CATSDCEQYF. The CDR3 nucleotides read TGTGCCACCAGTGACTGCGAGCAGTACTTC.

The chain combines TRBV29-1 with TRBJ1-1, with no clear D. CDR3 length: 12 residues. The V end was cut by 6 bases, the J end by 1 base, with 9 bases between. The germline V gene has CDR1 SQVTM and CDR2 ANQGSEA. The CDR3 DNA reads TGCAGCGTAGGGATGACGAACACTGAAGCTTTCTTT. Translated, it gives CSVGMTNTEAFF.

This clonotype has a handful of counts. This chain uses TRBV12-3 or TRBV12-4 with TRBJ2-6, with D possibly TRBD1 on 6 matching bases. This CDR3 comprises 20 residues. V lost 6 bases and J lost 3, with 27 bases in between. Written as DNA, the CDR3 is TGTGCCAGCAGCCAAGGGGGTTTAAAGCAGGGAAAGGATGGGGCCAACGTCCTGACTTTC. As protein: CASSQGGLKQGKDGANVLTF.

This clonotype was observed many times. The rearrangement joins TRBV6-5 to TRBJ1-2; TRBD1 matches 7 bases. V was clipped by 2 bases and J by 10 bases; unmatched bases: 4. Per germline, CDR1 MNHEY and CDR2 SVGAGI. The CDR3 consists of 12 residues. The DNA of the CDR3 is TGTGCCAGCAGTTACACAGGGGTTGACTACACCTTC. Amino acid sequence: CASSYTGVDYTF.

As for this clonotype: One base away lies a much larger clone, so this may be a sequencing read error. V and J are TRBV27 and TRBJ2-5; no definite D call. This CDR3 is 14 amino acids long. Germline-derived CDR1 and CDR2 are MNHEY and SMNVEV (reference sequence). The CDR3 DNA sequence: TGTGCCAGCAGTTTTAGCTTCCTCCAAGAGGCCCAGTACTTC. As protein: CASSFSFLQEAQYF.

Points on this clonotype: The limits of the CDR3 on the DNA are not certain, so only TCRdb's listed CDR3 is given. This rearrangement joins TRBV24-1 to TRBJ2-7; the D call of TRBD1 is as the table states it, not checked on the DNA. The CDR3 comprises 23 residues, both ends counted. Germline V CDR1 and CDR2: KGHDR, SFDVKD. Here the CDR3 reads CATSDPEDRGGWLHLRFGDEQYF.

This clonotype was observed at least ten times. The chain joins TRBV13 to TRBJ2-7; TRBD2 matches at 11 bases. Trimming cost V 3 bases and J 6 bases; bases outside gene matches: 10. The length of the CDR3 is 16 residues. From germline, CDR1 is PRHDT and CDR2 FYEKMQ (reference sequence). Here the CDR3 DNA reads TGTGCCAGCAGCTTGAGGGTACTAGCGGGAGTGGGCGAGCAGTACTTC. Its translation: CASSLRVLAGVGEQYF.

This clonotype has a handful of counts. V is TRBV7-9 and J is TRBJ1-4, with no clear D. This CDR3 has 17 residues. Germline CDR1 is SEHNR and CDR2 is FQNEAQ (reference sequence). V shed 1 base and J shed 0 bases, with 12 bases lying between them. The CDR3 protein is CASSLGAGNPTNEKLFF. The CDR3 DNA follows: TGTGCCAGCAGCTTAGGGGCGGGGAATCCAACTAATGAAAAACTGTTTTTT.

This clonotype was recorded many times. The chain couples TRBV12-3 or TRBV12-4 to TRBJ2-7; 12 nucleotides match TRBD2. The CDR3 runs 15 residues. J lost 4 bases, V lost 3 bases, and 4 bases had no gene match. The chain's CDR3 is CASSLTSGRIYEQYF. CDR3 in DNA: TGTGCCAGCAGTTTGACTAGCGGGAGAATATACGAGCAGTACTTC.

The V and J genes are TRBV7-2 and TRBJ2-7; 7 nucleotides match TRBD1. The V segment lost 1 base and the J segment 7 bases; nucleotides outside the gene matches: 7. The CDR3 contains 14 residues. The germline V gene has CDR1 SGHTA and CDR2 FQGNSA. As DNA, the CDR3 is TGTGCCAGCAGCTTAGGGACAGGTCACAATGAGCAGTACTTC. Translation gives CASSLGTGHNEQYF. Full variable domain (missing parts from reference TRBV7-2 and TRBJ2-7): GAGVSQSPSNKVTEKGKDVELRCDPISGHTALYWYRQSLGQGLEFLIYFQGNSAPDKSGLPSDRFSAERTGGSVSTLTIQRTQQEDSAVYLCASSLGTGHNEQYFGPGTRLTVT.

This chain uses TRBV27 with TRBJ1-2; D call uncertain. Germline V gives CDR1 MNHEY, CDR2 SMNVEV (reference sequence). This CDR3 is built from 15 residues. With 3 bases removed from V and 0 bases from J, the gap between germline ends came to 11 bases. The CDR3 protein is CASSFRREPNYGYTF. DNA for the CDR3: TGTGCCAGCAGTTTTAGAAGGGAGCCTAACTATGGCTACACCTTC.

In this sample, this clonotype turned up many times. The chain couples TRBV6-5 to TRBJ1-5; possibly TRBD1 for D (5 bases). The CDR3 loop spans 15 amino acids. The germline V gene encodes CDR1 MNHEY and CDR2 SVGAGI. Trimming pared 5 bases from V and 6 bases from J, leaving 17 bases between. The CDR3 reads CASSLEGRAGQPQHF. The CDR3 nucleotides are TGTGCCAGCAGTCTAGAGGGCAGGGCGGGTCAGCCCCAGCATTTT.

A word on this clonotype: One end of the junction does not line up with germline, which may come from a read error. The chain joins TRBV6-5 to TRBJ1-4; no clear D gene. Looked up from germline, CDR1 is MNHEY and CDR2 is SVGAGI. The CDR3 is 16 amino acids. The CDR3 sequence is CAISGRTSGYNEKLFF. DNA of the CDR3: TGTGCCATCAGTGGGCGGACTAGCGGCTACAATGAAAAACTGTTTTTT.

In its sample, this clonotype was seen a few times. The chain links TRBV27 to TRBJ1-4; D gene unclear. Germline V CDR1 and CDR2: MNHEY, SMNVEV (reference sequence). V lost 6 bases and J lost 4, with 9 bases in between. The CDR3 loop spans 13 amino acids. DNA for the CDR3: TGTGCCAGCAGAACCTACGATAATGAAAAACTGTTTTTT. It is translated as CASRTYDNEKLFF.

The chain employs TRBV20-1 and TRBJ2-7; 14 nucleotides align to TRBD2. Germline values: CDR1 DFQATT, CDR2 SNEGSKA (reference sequence). The CDR3 loop spans 15 amino acids. The ends lost 6 bases at V and 7 bases at J; junction bases unmatched: 11. This CDR3 is CSASGTSGSPEEQYF. In DNA form, the CDR3 reads TGCAGTGCCTCGGGGACTAGCGGGAGCCCGGAAGAGCAGTACTTC.